Presented here are 13 T cell receptor beta chains from one specimen sequenced in a study of graft-versus-host responses after intestinal transplantation. Sequencing used immunoSEQ multiplex PCR; TCRdb keeps in-frame clones, though not all of them. The repertoire has more than 65,000 clones, over 75% of them found once; the top ten carry 0.39%. Their recognized antigens are unknown. The source was unstimulated CD4+ T cells sorted from spleen or lymph node cells, collected before transplant. The source of these receptors is a human donor who was the organ donor for an intestinal transplant.

This sequence joins TRBV28 and TRBJ1-2; 7 nucleotides agree with TRBD1. From germline, CDR1 is MDHEN and CDR2 SYDVKM. Trimming took 5 bases from V and 2 from J; bases not matched to a gene: 2. The length of the CDR3 is 13 residues. The CDR3 coding sequence is TGTGCCAGCAGTGAGGGGGCGAACTATGGCTACACCTTC. This gives the protein CASSEGANYGYTF.

J is TRBJ1-5 and V is TRBV6-5; 7 nucleotides align to TRBD1. The germline CDR1 and CDR2 sequences are MNHEY and SVGAGI. Germline trimming cut 4 bases from V and 2 bases from J; bases unmatched to any gene: 5. There are 15 residues in the CDR3. The CDR3 region is CASSSTGFGNQPQHF. The CDR3 DNA follows: TGTGCCAGCAGTTCGACAGGGTTCGGCAATCAGCCCCAGCATTTT.

This clone was counted once. V usage is TRBV7-9 and J usage is TRBJ1-1; no clear D. The CDR3 is 11 amino acids. Trimming pared 6 bases from V and 4 bases from J, leaving 6 bases between. Germline-derived CDR1 and CDR2 are SEHNR and FQNEAQ (reference sequence). The chain's CDR3 is CASRPITEAFF. CDR3 sequence (DNA): TGTGCCAGCAGACCTATCACTGAAGCTTTCTTT.

The chain combines TRBV5-1 with TRBJ2-3; 13 nucleotides align to TRBD2. V was pared by 4 bases and J by 0 bases, with 8 bases of the junction left unmatched. Germline V gene sequence: CDR1 SGHRS, CDR2 YFSETQ. The CDR3 is 18 residues long. The CDR3 protein is CASSRGLAGATSTDTQYF. The CDR3 region has the DNA TGCGCCAGCAGCCGAGGACTAGCGGGGGCCACTAGCACAGATACGCAGTATTTT.

V usage is TRBV18 and J usage is TRBJ2-1, with 10 nucleotides matching TRBD2. Germline values: CDR1 KGHSH, CDR2 LQKENI. The V gene end was trimmed by 6 bases and the J gene end by 3 bases; junction bases not matched to a gene: 8. The CDR3 spans 16 residues. The DNA for the CDR3 is TGTGCCAGCTCGTCGTTAGCGGGGGGATTCTACAATGAGCAGTTCTTC. Its translation: CASSSLAGGFYNEQFF.

The gene calls are TRBV14 and TRBJ1-1, with D possibly TRBD1 on 5 matching bases. This CDR3 is 13 amino acids long. The V end was cut by 1 base, the J end by 10 bases, with 13 bases between. The germline V gene encodes CDR1 SGHDN and CDR2 FVKESK. The CDR3: CASSQARAGVAFF. CDR3 nucleotide sequence: TGTGCCAGCAGCCAAGCCCGAGCGGGGGTAGCTTTCTTT.

The J gene is TRBJ2-2, the V gene TRBV5-1, with 15 positions matching TRBD2. The CDR3 consists of 17 residues. V gave up 4 bases and J gave up 7 bases; unmatched junction bases: 8. From germline, CDR1 is SGHRS and CDR2 YFSETQ. The CDR3, as DNA: TGCGCCAGCAGCAATCCGGGACTAGCGGGGGGCTACGGGGAGCTGTTTTTT. This translates into CASSNPGLAGGYGELFF.

The V gene is TRBV4-2, the J gene TRBJ1-5; D perhaps matches TRBD1 (6 bases). V shed 0 bases and J shed 2 bases, with 14 bases lying between them. CDR3 size: 17 residues. Per the germline V gene, CDR1 is LGHNA and CDR2 is YNFKEQ. The CDR3 spells CASSQELTGTGNQPQHF. For the CDR3, the DNA is TGTGCCAGCAGCCAAGAACTTACAGGGACGGGCAATCAGCCCCAGCATTTT.

This chain's CDR3 is CASSIVRAGTDTQYF. DNA for the CDR3: TGTGCCAGTAGTATTGTCCGGGCAGGGACAGATACGCAGTATTTT. V is TRBV19 and J is TRBJ2-3, with a tentative D call TRBD1 (5 bases). CDR1 and CDR2 (germline): LNHDA, SQIVND (reference sequence). Trimming removed 3 bases at V and 3 bases at J, with 13 bases between. CDR3 length: 15 residues.

V is TRBV7-9 and J is TRBJ2-1, with unresolved D. The length of the CDR3 is 14 residues. Germline CDR1 reads SEHNR; CDR2 reads FQNEAQ (reference sequence). Trimming cost V 2 bases and J 0 bases, with 5 bases left between them. The DNA for the CDR3 is TGTGCCAGCAGCTTATCGAGCTCCTACAATGAGCAGTTCTTC. Translating gives CASSLSSSYNEQFF.

The sample holds one count of this clone. This sequence joins TRBV5-8 and TRBJ1-2; 8 bases match TRBD1. CDR3 size: 16 residues. V lost 3 bases and J lost 4; bases outside the gene matches: 11. Germline lookup yields CDR1 SGHTS and CDR2 YDEGEE. Here the CDR3 DNA reads TGTGCCAGCAGCTCAAGCTGGGGACAGGCGAGCTATGGCTACACCTTC. Translating gives CASSSSWGQASYGYTF.

This clone was detected once. The rearrangement uses TRBV5-1 and TRBJ1-2, with D tentatively TRBD1 (6 bases). Germline V gives CDR1 SGHRS, CDR2 YFSETQ. Trimming left V 1 base short and J 7 bases short, with 20 bases between. This CDR3 has 16 residues. DNA for the CDR3: TGCGCCAGCAGCTTGAATGGGGGCTCGGGGCCGGGTGGCTACACCTTC. Translation gives CASSLNGGSGPGGYTF.

This clone was recorded a few times. The V call is TRBV28, the J call TRBJ1-2; 7 nucleotides agree with TRBD1. There are 13 residues in the CDR3. Germline V gene lookup returns CDR1 MDHEN and CDR2 SYDVKM. Germline trimming cut 5 bases from V and 2 bases from J; bases unmatched to any gene: 2. CDR3 amino acids: CASSATGNYGYTF. Written as DNA, the CDR3 is TGTGCCAGCAGTGCGACAGGGAACTATGGCTACACCTTC.